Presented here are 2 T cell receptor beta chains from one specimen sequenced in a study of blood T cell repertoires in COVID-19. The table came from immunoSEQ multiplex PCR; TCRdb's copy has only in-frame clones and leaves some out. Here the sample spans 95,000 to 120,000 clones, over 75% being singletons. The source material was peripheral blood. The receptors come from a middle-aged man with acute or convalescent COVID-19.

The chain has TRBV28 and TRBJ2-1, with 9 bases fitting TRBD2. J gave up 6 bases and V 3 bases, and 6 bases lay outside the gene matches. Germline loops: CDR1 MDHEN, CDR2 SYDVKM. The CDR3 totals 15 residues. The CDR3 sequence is CASSFRGLAGNEQFF. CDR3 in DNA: TGTGCCAGCAGTTTTAGGGGACTAGCCGGCAATGAGCAGTTCTTC.

The CDR3 bases are TGTGCCAGCAGCCGGTCGGGGCAGGGGGGTAACACCATATATTTT. Protein product: CASSRSGQGGNTIYF. The J gene is TRBJ1-3, the V gene TRBV5-6; TRBD1 matches 7 bases. The CDR3 contains 15 residues. Germline-derived CDR1 and CDR2 are SGHDT and YYEEEE. Trimming took 4 bases from V and 7 from J; bases not matched to a gene: 11.